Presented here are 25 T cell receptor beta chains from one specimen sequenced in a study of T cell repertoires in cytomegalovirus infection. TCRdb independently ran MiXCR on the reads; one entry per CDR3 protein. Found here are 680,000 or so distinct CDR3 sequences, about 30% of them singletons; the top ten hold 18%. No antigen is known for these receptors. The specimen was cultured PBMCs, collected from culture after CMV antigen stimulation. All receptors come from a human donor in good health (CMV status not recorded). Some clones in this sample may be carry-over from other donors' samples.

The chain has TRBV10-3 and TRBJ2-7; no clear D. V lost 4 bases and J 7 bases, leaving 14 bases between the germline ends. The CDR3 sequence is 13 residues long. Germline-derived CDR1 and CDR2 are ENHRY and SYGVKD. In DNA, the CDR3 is TGTGCCATCAGTGGCATTCAGGTTGCGGAGCAGTACTTC. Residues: CAISGIQVAEQYF.

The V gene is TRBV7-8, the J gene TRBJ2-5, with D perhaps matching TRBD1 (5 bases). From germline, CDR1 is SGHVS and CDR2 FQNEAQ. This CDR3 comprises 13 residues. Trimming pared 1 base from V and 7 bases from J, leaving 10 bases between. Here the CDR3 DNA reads TGTGCCAGCAGCTTAGACGCAGGGCTGACCCAGTACTTC. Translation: CASSLDAGLTQYF.

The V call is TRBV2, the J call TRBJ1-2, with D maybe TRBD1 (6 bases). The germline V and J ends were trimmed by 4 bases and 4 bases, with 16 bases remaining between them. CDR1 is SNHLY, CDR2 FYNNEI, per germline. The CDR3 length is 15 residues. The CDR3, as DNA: TGTGCCAGCAGTGGGGACAATCGACGGGTCTATGGCTACACCTTC. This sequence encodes CASSGDNRRVYGYTF.

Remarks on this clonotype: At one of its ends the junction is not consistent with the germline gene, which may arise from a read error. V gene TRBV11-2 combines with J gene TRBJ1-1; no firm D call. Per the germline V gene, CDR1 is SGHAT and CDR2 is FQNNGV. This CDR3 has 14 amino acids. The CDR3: CASSLDLLNTEAFF. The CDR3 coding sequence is TGTGCCAGCAGCCTAGACCTATTGAACACTGAAGCTTTCTTT.

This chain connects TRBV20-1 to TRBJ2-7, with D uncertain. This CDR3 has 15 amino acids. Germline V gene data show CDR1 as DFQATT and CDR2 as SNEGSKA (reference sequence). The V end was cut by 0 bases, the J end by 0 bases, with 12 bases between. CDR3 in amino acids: CSARDGMTSSYEQYF. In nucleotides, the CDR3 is TGCAGTGCTAGAGATGGGATGACGAGCTCCTACGAGCAGTACTTC.

The CDR3 nucleotides are TGTGCCAGCAGGAATGGGGGCCAAAACATTCAGTACTTC. Translating gives CASRNGGQNIQYF. The chain recombines TRBV28 with TRBJ2-4; a possible D gene is TRBD1 (6 bases). V was cut by 6 bases and J by 5 bases, with 11 bases left in between. This CDR3 has 13 amino acids. Germline CDR1 reads MDHEN; CDR2 reads SYDVKM. Full variable domain (rest looked up from reference TRBV28 and TRBJ2-4): DVKVTQSSRYLVKRTGEKVFLECVQDMDHENMFWYRQDPGLGLRLIYFSYDVKMKEKGDIPEGYSVSREKKERFSLILESASTNQTSMYLCASRNGGQNIQYFGAGTRLSVL.

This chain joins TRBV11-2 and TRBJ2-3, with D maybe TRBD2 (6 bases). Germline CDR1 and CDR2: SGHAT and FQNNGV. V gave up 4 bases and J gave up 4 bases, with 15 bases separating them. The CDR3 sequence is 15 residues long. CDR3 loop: CASSSRPGGADTQYF. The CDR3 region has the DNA TGTGCCAGCAGCTCGCGGCCCGGGGGAGCAGATACGCAGTATTTT.

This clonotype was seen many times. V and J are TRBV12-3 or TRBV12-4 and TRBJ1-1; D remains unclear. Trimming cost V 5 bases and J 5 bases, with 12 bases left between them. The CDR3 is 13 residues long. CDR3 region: CASSTLMGTEAFF. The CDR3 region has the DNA TGTGCCAGCAGTACTCTCATGGGGACTGAAGCTTTCTTT.

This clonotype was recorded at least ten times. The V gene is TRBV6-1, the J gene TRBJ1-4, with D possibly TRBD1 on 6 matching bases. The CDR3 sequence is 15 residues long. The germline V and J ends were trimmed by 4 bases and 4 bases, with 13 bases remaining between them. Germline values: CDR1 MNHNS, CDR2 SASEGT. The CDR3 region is CASSAQGTFNEKLFF. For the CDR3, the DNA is TGTGCCAGCAGTGCCCAGGGGACCTTTAATGAAAAACTGTTTTTT.

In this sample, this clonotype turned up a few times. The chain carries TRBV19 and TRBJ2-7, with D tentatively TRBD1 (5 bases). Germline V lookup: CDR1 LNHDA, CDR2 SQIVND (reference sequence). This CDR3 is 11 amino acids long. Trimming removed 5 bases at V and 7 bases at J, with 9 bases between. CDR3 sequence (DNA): TGTGCCAGTAGTTACAAGGGGGAGCAGTACTTC. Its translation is CASSYKGEQYF.

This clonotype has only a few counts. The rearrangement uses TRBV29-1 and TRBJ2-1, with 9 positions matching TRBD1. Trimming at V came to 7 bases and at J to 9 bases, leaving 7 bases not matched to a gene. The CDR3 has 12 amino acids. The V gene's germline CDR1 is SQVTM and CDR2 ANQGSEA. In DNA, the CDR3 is TGCAGCGCTATGACAGGGGGAAGTGAGCAGTTCTTC. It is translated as CSAMTGGSEQFF.

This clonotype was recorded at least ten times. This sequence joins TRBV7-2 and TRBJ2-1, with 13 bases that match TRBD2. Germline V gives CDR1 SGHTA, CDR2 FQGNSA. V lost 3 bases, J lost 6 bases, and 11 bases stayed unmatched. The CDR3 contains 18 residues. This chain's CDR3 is CASSFGLAGVKAGNEQFF. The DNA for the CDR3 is TGTGCCAGCAGCTTCGGACTAGCGGGAGTTAAAGCGGGCAATGAGCAGTTCTTC.

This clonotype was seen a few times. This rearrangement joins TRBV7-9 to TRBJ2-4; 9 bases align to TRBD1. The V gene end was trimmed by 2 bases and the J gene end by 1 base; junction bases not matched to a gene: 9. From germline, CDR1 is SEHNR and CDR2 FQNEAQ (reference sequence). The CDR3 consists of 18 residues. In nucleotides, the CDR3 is TGTGCCAGCAGCTTAAGGGGACAGGGAAATCGGGCCAAAAACATTCAGTACTTC. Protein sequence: CASSLRGQGNRAKNIQYF.

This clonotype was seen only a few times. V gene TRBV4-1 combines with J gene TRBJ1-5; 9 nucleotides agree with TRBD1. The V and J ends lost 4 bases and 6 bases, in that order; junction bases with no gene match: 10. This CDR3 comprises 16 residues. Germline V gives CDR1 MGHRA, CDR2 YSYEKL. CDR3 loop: CASSPTGTGSGQPQHF. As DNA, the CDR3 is TGCGCCAGCAGCCCCACCGGGACAGGGTCAGGTCAGCCCCAGCATTTT.

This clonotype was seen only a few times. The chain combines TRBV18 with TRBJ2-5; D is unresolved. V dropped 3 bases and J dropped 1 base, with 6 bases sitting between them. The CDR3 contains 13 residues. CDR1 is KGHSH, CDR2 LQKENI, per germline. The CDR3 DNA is TGTGCCAGCTCACCTCAGATCCAAGAGACCCAGTACTTC. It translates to CASSPQIQETQYF.

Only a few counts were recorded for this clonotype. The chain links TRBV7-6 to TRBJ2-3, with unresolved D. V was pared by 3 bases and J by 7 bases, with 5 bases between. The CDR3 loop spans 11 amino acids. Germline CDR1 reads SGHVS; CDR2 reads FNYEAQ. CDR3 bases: TGTGCCAGCAGCTTTTCGCATACGCAGTATTTT. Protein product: CASSFSHTQYF.

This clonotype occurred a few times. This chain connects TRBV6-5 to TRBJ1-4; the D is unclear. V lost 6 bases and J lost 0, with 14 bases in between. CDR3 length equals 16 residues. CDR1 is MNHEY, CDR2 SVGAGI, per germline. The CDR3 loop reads CASSRVPFATNEKLFF. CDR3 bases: TGTGCCAGCAGCCGCGTACCATTTGCAACTAATGAAAAACTGTTTTTT.

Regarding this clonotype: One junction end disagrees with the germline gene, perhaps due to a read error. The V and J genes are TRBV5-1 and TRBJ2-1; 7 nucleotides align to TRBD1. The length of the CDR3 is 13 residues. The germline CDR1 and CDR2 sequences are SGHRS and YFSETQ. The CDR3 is CASRLDRINEQFF. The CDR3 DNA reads TGCGCCAGCAGATTGGACAGGATAAATGAGCAGTTCTTC.

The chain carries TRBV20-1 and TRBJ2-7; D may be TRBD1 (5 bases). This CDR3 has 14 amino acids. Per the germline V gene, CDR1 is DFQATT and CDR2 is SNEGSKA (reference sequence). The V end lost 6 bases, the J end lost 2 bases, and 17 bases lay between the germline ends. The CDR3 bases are TGCAGTGCCATTGGTGGGCAGGGAACCTACGAGCAGTACTTC. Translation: CSAIGGQGTYEQYF.

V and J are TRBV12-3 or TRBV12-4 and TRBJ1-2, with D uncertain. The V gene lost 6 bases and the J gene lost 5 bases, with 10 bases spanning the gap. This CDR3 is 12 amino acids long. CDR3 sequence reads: CASSEAHYGYTF. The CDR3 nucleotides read TGTGCCAGCAGCGAAGCCCATTATGGCTACACCTTC.

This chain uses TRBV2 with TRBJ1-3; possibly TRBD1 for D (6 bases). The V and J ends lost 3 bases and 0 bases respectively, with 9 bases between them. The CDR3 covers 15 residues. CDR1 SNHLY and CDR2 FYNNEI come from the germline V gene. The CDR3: CASSDRGLSGNTIYF. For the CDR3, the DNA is TGTGCCAGCAGTGACAGGGGCCTCTCTGGAAACACCATATATTTT.

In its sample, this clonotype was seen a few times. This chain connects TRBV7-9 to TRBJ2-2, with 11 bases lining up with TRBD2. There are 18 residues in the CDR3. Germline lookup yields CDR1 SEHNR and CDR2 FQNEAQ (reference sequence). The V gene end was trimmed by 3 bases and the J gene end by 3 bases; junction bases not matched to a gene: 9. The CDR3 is CASSFPLAGELHTGELFF. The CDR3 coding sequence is TGTGCCAGCAGCTTCCCACTAGCGGGAGAGTTGCACACCGGGGAGCTGTTTTTT.

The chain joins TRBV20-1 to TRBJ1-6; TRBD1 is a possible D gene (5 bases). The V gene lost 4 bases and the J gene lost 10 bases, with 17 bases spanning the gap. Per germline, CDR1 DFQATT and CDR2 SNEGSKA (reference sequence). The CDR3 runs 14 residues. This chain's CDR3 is CSANRGTPSSPLHF. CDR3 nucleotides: TGCAGTGCTAATCGGGGGACCCCGTCCTCACCCCTCCACTTT.

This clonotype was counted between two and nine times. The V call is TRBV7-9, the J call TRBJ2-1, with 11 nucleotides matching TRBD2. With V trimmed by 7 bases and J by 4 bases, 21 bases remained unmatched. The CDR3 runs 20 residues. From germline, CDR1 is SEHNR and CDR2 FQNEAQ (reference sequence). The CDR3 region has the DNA TGTGCCAGCACCACGGGGGGACGGCAGACTAGCGGGACCCGATACAATGAGCAGTTCTTC. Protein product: CASTTGGRQTSGTRYNEQFF.

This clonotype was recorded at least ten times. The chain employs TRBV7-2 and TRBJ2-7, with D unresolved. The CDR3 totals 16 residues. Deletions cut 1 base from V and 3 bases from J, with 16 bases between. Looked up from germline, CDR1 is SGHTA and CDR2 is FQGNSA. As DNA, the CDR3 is TGTGCCAGCAGCTTAGGGCGCCGGGTCGCCGACTACGAGCAGTACTTC. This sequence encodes CASSLGRRVADYEQYF.